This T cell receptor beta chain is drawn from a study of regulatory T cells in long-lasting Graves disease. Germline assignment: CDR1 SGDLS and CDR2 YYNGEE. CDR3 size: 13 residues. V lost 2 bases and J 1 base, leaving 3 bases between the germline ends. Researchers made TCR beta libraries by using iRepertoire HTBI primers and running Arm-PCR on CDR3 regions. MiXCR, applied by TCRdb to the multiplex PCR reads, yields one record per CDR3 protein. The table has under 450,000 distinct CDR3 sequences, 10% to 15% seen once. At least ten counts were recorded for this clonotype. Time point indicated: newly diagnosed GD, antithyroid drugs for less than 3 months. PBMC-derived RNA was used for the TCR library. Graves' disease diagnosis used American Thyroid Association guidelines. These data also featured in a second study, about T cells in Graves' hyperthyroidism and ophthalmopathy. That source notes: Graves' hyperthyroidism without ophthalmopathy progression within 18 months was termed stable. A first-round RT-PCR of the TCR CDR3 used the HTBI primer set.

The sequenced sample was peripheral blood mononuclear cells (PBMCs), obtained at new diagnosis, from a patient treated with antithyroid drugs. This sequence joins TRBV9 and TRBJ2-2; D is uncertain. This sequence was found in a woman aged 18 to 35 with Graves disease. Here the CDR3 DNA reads TGTGCCAGCAGCGTGCAGAACACCGGGGAGCTGTTTTTT. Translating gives CASSVQNTGELFF.